A selection of T cell receptor beta chains follows, all from one sample in a study of CD8 T cells in Susac syndrome. TCRdb ran MiXCR on the immunoSEQ multiplex PCR reads and lists one entry per CDR3 protein. The sample holds 150,000 to 200,000 distinct CDR3 sequences; approximately 92% are singletons and the top ten take over 0.11%. Sequencing was done on a sample of CD4+ T cells from PBMCs. The receptors shown here come from a human donor in good health. Both conserved end residues are part of each CDR3. Rows may omit the clone size; those that give it use once, few, many or a size class.

>TRBV4-1|.|TRBJ2-2
CASSKPGTRPEGELFF
>TRBV7-2|once|TRBJ1-1
CASSPGTGPEAFF
>TRBV20-1|.|TRBJ1-1
CSARAGNMNTEAFF
>TRBV7-3|.|TRBJ2-2
CASSYNSNTGELFF
>TRBV12-3/TRBV12-4|.|TRBJ2-7
CASTYNTGQYF
>TRBV15|.|TRBJ1-2
CATSSGDRGFVSGGYTF
>TRBV18|.|TRBJ1-2
CASSIRDRFYGYTF
>TRBV18|.|TRBJ2-3
CASSLRDPSTDTQYF
>TRBV12-5|.|TRBJ2-5
CASGLVGERTQYF
>TRBV12-3/TRBV12-4|.|TRBJ2-1
CASSLRAAFGTGGASGPNEQFF
>TRBV20-1|.|TRBJ1-5
CSARPPYSNQPQHF
>TRBV13|.|TRBJ1-1
CASSPGSDRGTFF
>TRBV3-1|once|TRBJ1-2
CASSQDRDRGIYGYTF
>TRBV5-6|.|TRBJ2-6
CASSSGGKGGYGANVLTF
>TRBV7-2|.|TRBJ1-6
CASSLGGGYRGPLHF
>TRBV30|.|TRBJ2-5
CAWSVPSGGALETQYF
>TRBV6-5|.|TRBJ2-5
CASSYRGGETQYF